The clone carrying this TCR beta chain has only a few counts. Its antigen is not identified. The sample belongs to a study of cytomegalovirus exposure and HLA in healthy donors. The study ran its PCR with 60 Vbeta and 13 Jbeta primers. Source study methods: Roughly 10 million shared chains were among around 80 million unique TCR beta chains counted in a later analysis. Assay used: immunoSEQ multiplex PCR; TCRdb lists only in-frame clones, some missing. V and J calls and clone size are those listed in that table; D and trimming were worked out from the DNA. The data hold roughly 100,000 clones, with about 13% observed a single time. Overall study findings and caveats: Accounts indicate the classifier identified cytomegalovirus status with strong specificity and sensitivity. A later analysis reported that several of the most significant clusters appeared to be linked to common viral pathogens, among them Epstein-Barr virus. The authors considered a cluster of highly shared sequence variants likely to be a sequencing artifact.

The germline gives CDR1 LNHDA, CDR2 SQIVND (reference sequence). The CDR3 has 15 residues. The J segment lost 1 base and the V segment lost 6 bases, leaving 7 bases of the junction unmatched. This sequence joins TRBV19 and TRBJ1-1, with 8 bases that match TRBD1. This clonotype was sampled from a man between 40 and 49 years old in good health and CMV-seropositive. Sequencing input: PBMCs. CDR3 DNA: TGTGCCAGTAGGCATTACAGGGGGTCGAACACTGAAGCTTTCTTT. The encoded protein is CASRHYRGSNTEAFF.